One TCR beta chain is described in this entry. This clonotype occurred many times. Its cognate antigen has yet to be identified. One base away there is no much larger clone; base qualities are not given. This sample stems from a study of breast tumors, draining lymph nodes, adjacent tissues (dated by TCRdb to the mid-2010s). Broadly, across the study: In breast cancer patients, the study compared the TCR beta repertoires of tumor, adjacent nontumor tissue and axillary lymph nodes. The study aimed to assess the relationships and possible T-cell exchange between tumor, surrounding tissue and draining lymph node repertoires in human breast cancer.

Sequenced using an Illumina HiSeq 2000. Multiplex PCR amplification was used to build the TCR beta chain libraries. High-throughput sequencing was used to analyze the amplified TCR beta chain products. TCRdb took the public reads, trimmed them with fastp at Q25, ran MiXCR for clone calling and kept in-frame beta chains. A single entry per CDR3 protein holds the most common genes and DNA from its merged rows. The sample records 190,000 or so distinct CDR3 sequences, about 32% of which are singletons. Of the sample, roughly 4.3% falls within the top ten clones. Counted from cysteine to phenylalanine, this CDR3 has 14 amino acids. Left in the record is the CDR3 DNA by itself, 42 bases read in frame from the first base. A distance of 14 bases separates the germline ends of V and J, which lose 4 bases and 5 bases respectively. For CDR1 and CDR2, the germline V gene lists SGHTA and FQGNSA. The lymph node samples were taken from the axillary draining lymph nodes of breast cancer patients.

Broader findings and caveats from the paper: The data were considered consistent with most tumor T cells being derived from the lymph node and subsequently expanding within tumor tissue. The conclusion that tumor T cells originate in lymph nodes was presented as consistent with a hypothesis rather than as directly demonstrated. Tumor and nontumor tissue repertoires were significantly more similar in luminal-like than in basal-like breast cancer. Tumor T-cell repertoires showed less diversity than lymph node repertoires and more diversity than nontumor tissue repertoires, and tumor T-cell repertoires showed preferential V and J gene usage.

The receptor's source is a female donor with breast cancer. Some clones in this sample may be carry-over from other donors' samples. What was sequenced was axillary lymph node tissue. The chain couples TRBV7-2 to TRBJ2-5; TRBD1 is a possible D gene, resting on 6 matching bases. The CDR3 region reads CASSSKQGMETQYF. In nucleotides, the sequence is TGTGCCAGCAGCTCGAAACAGGGAATGGAGACCCAGTACTTC.